Here is one T cell receptor (beta chain) with its context. The data stem from a study of early stage breast cancer tumors. Trimming cost V 8 bases and J 4 bases, with 11 bases left between them. Looked up from germline, CDR1 is MNHEY and CDR2 is SVGAGI. The CDR3 extends over 13 amino acids. Data came from immunoSEQ multiplex PCR; TCRdb stores just in-frame clones and leaves some out. In the table there are 50,000 or so clones, about 80% of which are singletons. The sequence derives from a person aged 50 to 59 with breast cancer. The genes are TRBV6-5 and TRBJ2-2; D call uncertain. Sequenced material: blood. This CDR3 reads CASARQFTGELFF. The CDR3 nucleotides are TGTGCCAGCGCCCGCCAGTTCACCGGGGAGCTGTTTTTT.